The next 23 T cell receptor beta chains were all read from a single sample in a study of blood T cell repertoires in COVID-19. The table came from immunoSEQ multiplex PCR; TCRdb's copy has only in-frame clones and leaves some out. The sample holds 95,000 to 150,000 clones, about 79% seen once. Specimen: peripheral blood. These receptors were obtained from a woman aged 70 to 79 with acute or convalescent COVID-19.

The CDR3 region has the DNA TGTGCCAGCAGCCCAGGTGAAATGTACACTGAAGCTTTCTTT. Its protein product is CASSPGEMYTEAFF. The chain uses TRBV3-1 (or the pseudogene TRBV3-2) and TRBJ1-1, with no clear D. CDR3 length: 14 amino acids. Germline CDR1 is LGHDT and CDR2 is YNNKEL (reference sequence). Trimming pared 4 bases from V and 3 bases from J, leaving 12 bases between.

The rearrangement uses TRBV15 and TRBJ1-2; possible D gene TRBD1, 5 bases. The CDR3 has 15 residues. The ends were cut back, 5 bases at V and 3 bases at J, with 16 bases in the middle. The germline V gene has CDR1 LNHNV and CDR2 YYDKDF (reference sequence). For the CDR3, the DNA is TGTGCCACCAGCCCGAAGGGGACTACATACTATGGCTACACCTTC. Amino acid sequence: CATSPKGTTYYGYTF.

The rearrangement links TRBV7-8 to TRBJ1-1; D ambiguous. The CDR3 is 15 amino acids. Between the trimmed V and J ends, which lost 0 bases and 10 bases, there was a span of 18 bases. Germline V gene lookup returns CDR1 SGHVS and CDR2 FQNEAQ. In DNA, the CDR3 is TGTGCCAGCAGCTTAGCTGAGACGCTGGCTAGTGCAGCTTTCTTT. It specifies CASSLAETLASAAFF.

CDR3 sequence reads: CASSPSGANVLTF. DNA for the CDR3: TGTGCCAGCAGTCCTTCTGGGGCCAACGTCCTGACTTTC. The chain joins TRBV27 to TRBJ2-6; D remains unclear. Germline V gene sequence: CDR1 MNHEY, CDR2 SMNVEV (reference sequence). V was trimmed by 5 bases and J by 1 base, leaving 3 bases between them. CDR3 length: 13 residues.

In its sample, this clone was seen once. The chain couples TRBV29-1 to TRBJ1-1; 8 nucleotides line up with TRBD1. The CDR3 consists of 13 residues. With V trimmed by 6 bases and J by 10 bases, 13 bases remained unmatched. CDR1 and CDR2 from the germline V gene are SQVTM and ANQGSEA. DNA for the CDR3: TGCAGCGTCGCCGGACAGGGTAGAGTCGGAGCTTTCTTT. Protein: CSVAGQGRVGAFF.

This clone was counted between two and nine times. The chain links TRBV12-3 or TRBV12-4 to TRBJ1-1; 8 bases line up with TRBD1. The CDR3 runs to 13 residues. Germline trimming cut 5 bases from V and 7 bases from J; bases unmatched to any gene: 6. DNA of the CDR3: TGTGCCAGCAGTCTACTCGGGACAGGTGAAGCTTTCTTT. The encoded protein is CASSLLGTGEAFF.

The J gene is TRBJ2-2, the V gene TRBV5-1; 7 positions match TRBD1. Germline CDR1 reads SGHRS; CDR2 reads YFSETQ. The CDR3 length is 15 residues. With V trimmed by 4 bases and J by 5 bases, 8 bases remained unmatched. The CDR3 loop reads CASSPDRVGTGELFF. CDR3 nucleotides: TGCGCCAGCAGCCCTGACAGGGTGGGAACCGGGGAGCTGTTTTTT. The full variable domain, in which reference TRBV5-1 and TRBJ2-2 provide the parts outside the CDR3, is KAGVTQTPRYLIKTRGQQVTLSCSPISGHRSVSWYQQTPGQGLQFLFEYFSETQRNKGNFPGRFSGRQFSNSRSEMNVSTLELGDSALYLCASSPDRVGTGELFFGEGSRLTVL.

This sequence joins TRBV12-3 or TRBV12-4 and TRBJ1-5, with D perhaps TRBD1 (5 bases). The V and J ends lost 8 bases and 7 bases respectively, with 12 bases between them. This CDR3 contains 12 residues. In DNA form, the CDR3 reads TGTGCCAGCGGGGGGGGAGGGCAGCCCCAGCATTTT. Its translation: CASGGGGQPQHF.

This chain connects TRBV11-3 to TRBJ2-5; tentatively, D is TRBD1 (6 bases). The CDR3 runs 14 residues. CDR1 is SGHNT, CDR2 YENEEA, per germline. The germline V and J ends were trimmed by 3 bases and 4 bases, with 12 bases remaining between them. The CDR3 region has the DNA TGTGCCAGCAGCTTTGGGGGCCGCGGAGAGACCCAGTACTTC. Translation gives CASSFGGRGETQYF.

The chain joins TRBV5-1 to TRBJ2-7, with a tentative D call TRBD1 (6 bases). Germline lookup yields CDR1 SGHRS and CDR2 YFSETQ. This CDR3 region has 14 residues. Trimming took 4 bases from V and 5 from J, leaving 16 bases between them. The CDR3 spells CASSPGTNSDEQYF. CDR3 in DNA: TGCGCCAGCAGCCCCGGGACAAATTCCGACGAGCAGTACTTC. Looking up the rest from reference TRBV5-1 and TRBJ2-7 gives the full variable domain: KAGVTQTPRYLIKTRGQQVTLSCSPISGHRSVSWYQQTPGQGLQFLFEYFSETQRNKGNFPGRFSGRQFSNSRSEMNVSTLELGDSALYLCASSPGTNSDEQYFGPGTRLTVT.

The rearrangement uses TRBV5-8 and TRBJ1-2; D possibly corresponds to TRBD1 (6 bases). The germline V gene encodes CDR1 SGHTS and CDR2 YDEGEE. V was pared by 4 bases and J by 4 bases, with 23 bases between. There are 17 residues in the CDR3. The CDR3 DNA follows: TGTGCCAGCAGCCCCCGGGGGGCCGGTAATTTGATCTATGGCTACACCTTC. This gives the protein CASSPRGAGNLIYGYTF.

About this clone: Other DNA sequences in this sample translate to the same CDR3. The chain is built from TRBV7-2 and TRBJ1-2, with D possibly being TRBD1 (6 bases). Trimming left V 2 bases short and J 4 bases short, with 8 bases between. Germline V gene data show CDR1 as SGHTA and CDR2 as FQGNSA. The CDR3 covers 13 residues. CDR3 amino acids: CASSLQGSYGYTF. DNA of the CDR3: TGTGCCAGCAGCTTACAGGGGTCCTATGGCTACACCTTC.

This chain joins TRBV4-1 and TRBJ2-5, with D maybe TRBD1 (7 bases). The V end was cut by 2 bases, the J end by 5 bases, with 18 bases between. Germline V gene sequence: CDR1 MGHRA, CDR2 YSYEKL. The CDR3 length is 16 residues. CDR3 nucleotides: TGCGCCAGCAGCCAAATACGGAGGGGGCTTGGCGAGACCCAGTACTTC. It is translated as CASSQIRRGLGETQYF.

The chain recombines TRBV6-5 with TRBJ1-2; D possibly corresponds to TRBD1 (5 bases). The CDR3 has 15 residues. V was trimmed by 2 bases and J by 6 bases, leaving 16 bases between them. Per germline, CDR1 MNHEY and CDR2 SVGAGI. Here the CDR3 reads CASSYRDPGEDGYTF. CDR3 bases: TGTGCCAGCAGTTACAGGGACCCCGGGGAGGATGGCTACACCTTC.

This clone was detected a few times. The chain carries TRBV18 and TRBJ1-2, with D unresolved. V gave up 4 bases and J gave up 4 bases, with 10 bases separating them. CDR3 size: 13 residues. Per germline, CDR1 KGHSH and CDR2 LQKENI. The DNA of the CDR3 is TGTGCCAGCTCACTGAGGGATGCCTATGGCTACACCTTC. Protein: CASSLRDAYGYTF. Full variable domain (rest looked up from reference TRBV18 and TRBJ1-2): NAGVMQNPRHLVRRRGQEARLRCSPMKGHSHVYWYRQLPEEGLKFMVYLQKENIIDESGMPKERFSAEFPKEGPSILRIQQVVRGDSAAYFCASSLRDAYGYTFGSGTRLTVV.

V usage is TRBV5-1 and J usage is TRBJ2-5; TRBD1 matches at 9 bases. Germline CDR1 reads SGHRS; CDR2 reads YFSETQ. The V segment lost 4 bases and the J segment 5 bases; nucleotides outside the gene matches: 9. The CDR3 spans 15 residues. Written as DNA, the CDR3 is TGCGCCAGCAGCCCCTCGACAGGGGGTTTGGAGACCCAGTACTTC. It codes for CASSPSTGGLETQYF.

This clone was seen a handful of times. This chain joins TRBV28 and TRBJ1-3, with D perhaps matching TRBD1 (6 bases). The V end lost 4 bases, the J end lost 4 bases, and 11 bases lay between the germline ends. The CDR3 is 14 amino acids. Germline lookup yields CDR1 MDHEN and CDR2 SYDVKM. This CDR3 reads CASSSGQGGNTIYF. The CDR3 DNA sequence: TGTGCCAGCAGTTCGGGGCAGGGGGGAAACACCATATATTTT.

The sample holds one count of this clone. CDR3 coding DNA: TGTGCCAGCACCTTGGACAGGGGGATGGATTCACCCCTCCACTTT. Translated: CASTLDRGMDSPLHF. The chain is built from TRBV2 and TRBJ1-6; 10 bases are a match to TRBD1. Trimming at V came to 7 bases and at J to 8 bases, leaving 8 bases not matched to a gene. The CDR3 contains 15 residues. Looked up from germline, CDR1 is SNHLY and CDR2 is FYNNEI. The whole variable domain, filled in from reference TRBV2 and TRBJ1-6, reads EPEVTQTPSHQVTQMGQEVILRCVPISNHLYFYWYRQILGQKVEFLVSFYNNEISEKSEIFDDQFSVERPDGSNFTLKIRSTKLEDSAMYFCASTLDRGMDSPLHFGNGTRLTVT.

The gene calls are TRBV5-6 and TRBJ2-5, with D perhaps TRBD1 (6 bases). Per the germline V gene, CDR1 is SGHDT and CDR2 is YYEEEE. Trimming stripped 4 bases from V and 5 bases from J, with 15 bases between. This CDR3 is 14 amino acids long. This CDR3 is CASSLQGVRETQYF. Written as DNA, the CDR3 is TGTGCCAGCAGCCTACAGGGTGTAAGGGAGACCCAGTACTTC.

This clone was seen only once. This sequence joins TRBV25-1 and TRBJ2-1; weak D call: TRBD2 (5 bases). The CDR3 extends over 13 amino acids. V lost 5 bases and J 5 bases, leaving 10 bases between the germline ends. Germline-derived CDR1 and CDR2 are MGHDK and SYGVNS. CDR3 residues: CASSLRAHNEQFF. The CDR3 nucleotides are TGTGCCAGCAGTTTGCGGGCTCACAATGAGCAGTTCTTC. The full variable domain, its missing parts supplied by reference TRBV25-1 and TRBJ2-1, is EADIYQTPRYLVIGTGKKITLECSQTMGHDKMYWYQQDPGMELHLIHYSYGVNSTEKGDLSSESTVSRIRTEHFPLTLESARPSHTSQYLCASSLRAHNEQFFGPGTRLTVL.

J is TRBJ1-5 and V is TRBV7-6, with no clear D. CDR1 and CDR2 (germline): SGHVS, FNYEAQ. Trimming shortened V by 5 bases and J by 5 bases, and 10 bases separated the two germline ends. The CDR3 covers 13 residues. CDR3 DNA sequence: TGTGCCAGCAGCCCTCAGGTGGATCAGCCCCAGCATTTT. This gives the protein CASSPQVDQPQHF.

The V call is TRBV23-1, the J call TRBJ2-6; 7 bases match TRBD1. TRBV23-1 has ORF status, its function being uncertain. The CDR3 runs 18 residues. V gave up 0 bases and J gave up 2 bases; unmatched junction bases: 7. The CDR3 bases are TGCGCCAGCAGTCAATCTACCGATAGGGGGCCTGGGGCCAACGTCCTGACTTTC. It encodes CASSQSTDRGPGANVLTF.

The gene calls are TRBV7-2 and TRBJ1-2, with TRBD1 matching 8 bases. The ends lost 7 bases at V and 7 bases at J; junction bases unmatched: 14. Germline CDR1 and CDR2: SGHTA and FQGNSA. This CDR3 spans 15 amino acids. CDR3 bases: TGTGCCAGCACACTCCTAGACAGGGGAAAGAGTGGCTACACCTTC. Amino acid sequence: CASTLLDRGKSGYTF. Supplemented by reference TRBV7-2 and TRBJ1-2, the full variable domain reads GAGVSQSPSNKVTEKGKDVELRCDPISGHTALYWYRQSLGQGLEFLIYFQGNSAPDKSGLPSDRFSAERTGGSVSTLTIQRTQQEDSAVYLCASTLLDRGKSGYTFGSGTRLTVV.